This paragraph covers one T cell receptor beta chain sequence. The ends lost 7 bases at V and 4 bases at J; junction bases unmatched: 2. Germline V gene sequence: CDR1 SQVTM, CDR2 ANQGSEA. This CDR3 has 11 residues. The sample belongs to a study of blood T cell repertoires in COVID-19. Per the original methods: Reference gene primer amplification yielded estimated nucleated cell counts. Sequencing used immunoSEQ multiplex PCR; TCRdb keeps in-frame clones, though not all of them. The V and J calls and the clone size are those of that table, but D and trimming were determined from the DNA. The top ten hold 12% of the sample, which has 200,000 to 250,000 clones, 70% to 90% seen once.

The clonotype comes from a woman aged 18-35 years who had recovered from COVID-19. The sequenced material came from peripheral blood. V is TRBV29-1 and J is TRBJ2-5, with TRBD2 identical over 8 bases. The CDR3 here is CSGTSGETQYF. CDR3 nucleotides: TGCAGCGGTACTAGCGGAGAGACCCAGTACTTC.